The source of this T cell receptor (beta chain) is a study of T cell repertoires in cytomegalovirus infection. Overall study context: CMV infection together with matching HLA type was indicated by public TCR beta signatures. Findings and limits, study-wide: CMV-specific TCR beta clonotypes restricted by HLA-C dominated the ex vivo response.

A remark on this clonotype: Antigen specificity is unknown.

Germline V gene sequence: CDR1 SGHDN, CDR2 FVKESK. This CDR3 contains 13 residues. Trimming removed 3 bases from V and 6 bases from J, with 11 bases in between. Using its own MiXCR run on the reads, TCRdb lists one record per CDR3 protein. In the table there are under 600,000 distinct CDR3 sequences, approximately 15% of which are singletons. Sequenced: CD8+ T cells from PBMCs. The chain uses TRBV14 and TRBJ1-2; perhaps TRBD1 as D (6 bases). This clonotype was obtained from a human donor in good health (CMV status not recorded). Some clones in this sample may be carry-over from other donors' samples. As DNA, the CDR3 is TGTGCCAGCAGCCACTGGGGGGCTGATGGCTACACCTTC. Its translation is CASSHWGADGYTF.